Detailed here is one T cell receptor (beta chain). These data come from a study of blood T cell repertoires in COVID-19. Background on the study: Samples of COVID-19 (acute and convalescent) were obtained from the United States, Italy and Spain. PBMCs, B-cell-depleted T cells, or T cells provided the cDNA or gDNA that made up the material.

Authors' data handling: Amplification with reference gene primers provided the estimates of nucleated cell counts. Only in-frame clones appear in the TCRdb table, and some are missing; sequencing was by immunoSEQ multiplex PCR. V, J and clone size are those of that table, while D and trimming were read from the DNA. The sample shows over 200,000 clones, roughly 90% of them seen only once. The CDR3 length is 16 residues. With V trimmed by 6 bases and J by 0 bases, 5 bases remained unmatched. Germline lookup yields CDR1 KGHDR and CDR2 SFDVKD. The chain carries TRBV24-1 and TRBJ2-2, with TRBD2 matching over 8 bases. Sequencing was performed on peripheral blood. This clonotype was sampled from a man aged 55 to 69 who had recovered from COVID-19. The CDR3 nucleotides are TGTGCCACCAGTCCCTCGGGGGGGTCGAACACCGGGGAGCTGTTTTTT. Encoded protein: CATSPSGGSNTGELFF.